The 8 T cell receptor beta chains presented below share a single source sample, sequenced in a study of T cell repertoires in cytomegalovirus infection. TCRdb redid the calling of the reads with MiXCR, one entry per CDR3 protein. The sample contains some 920,000 distinct CDR3 sequences, 25% to 40% of which appear only once. The antigens of these receptors remain unknown. The sample was cultured CD8+ T cells from PBMCs, taken from culture after CMV antigen stimulation. The receptors originated from a human donor in good health (CMV status not recorded). Some clones in this sample may be carry-over from other donors' samples.

The count of this clonotype is one. The chain uses TRBV6-6 and TRBJ2-2, with 9 bases lining up with TRBD1. The CDR3 length is 14 residues. In germline, CDR1 is MNHNY, CDR2 SVGAGI (reference sequence). V dropped 2 bases and J dropped 12; count of bases not matched to a gene: 7. The CDR3 DNA sequence: TGTGCCAGCAGTTACCGAAGCGGACAGGGGAAGCTGTTTTTT. Translating gives CASSYRSGQGKLFF.

At least ten counts were recorded for this clonotype. Written as DNA, the CDR3 is TGTGCCAGCAGTTACCGCCCAGGGGGCGGGGAGCAGTACGTC. This codes for CASSYRPGGGEQYV. The genes are TRBV12-3 or TRBV12-4 and TRBJ2-7; 8 bases align to TRBD1. V lost 4 bases, J lost 7 bases, and 9 bases stayed unmatched. The CDR3 extends over 14 amino acids.

This clonotype showed up just a few times. The chain employs TRBV6-1 and TRBJ1-1, with D unresolved. The CDR3 extends over 13 amino acids. Trimming stripped 7 bases from V and 2 bases from J, with 11 bases between. Germline V CDR1 and CDR2: MNHNS, SASEGT. CDR3 in DNA: TGTGCCAGCAATCATGACGGTAACACTGAAGCTTTCTTT. Translated: CASNHDGNTEAFF.

The CDR3 sequence: CASSRGEGHTDTQYF. DNA for the CDR3: TGTGCCAGCAGCCGAGGGGAGGGACACACAGATACGCAGTATTTT. V gene TRBV7-9 combines with J gene TRBJ2-3, with D tentatively TRBD2 (7 bases). CDR1 SEHNR and CDR2 FQNEAQ come from the germline V gene (reference sequence). V gave up 5 bases and J gave up 2 bases, with 14 bases separating them. There are 15 residues in the CDR3.

The chain joins TRBV29-1 to TRBJ1-1; D uncertain. This CDR3 has 11 amino acids. CDR1 SQVTM and CDR2 ANQGSEA come from the germline V gene. The V gene lost 6 bases and the J gene lost 2 bases, with 7 bases spanning the gap. CDR3 region: CSVQINTEAFF. CDR3 sequence (DNA): TGCAGCGTCCAGATAAACACTGAAGCTTTCTTT.

This clonotype was seen many times. J is TRBJ2-5 and V is TRBV7-2, with D possibly matching TRBD2 (5 bases). CDR3 length equals 14 residues. V was shortened by 5 bases and J by 4 bases, with 14 bases between the two germline ends. Germline loops: CDR1 SGHTA, CDR2 FQGNSA. The CDR3: CASSPRRRRETQYF. In DNA, the CDR3 is TGTGCCAGCAGCCCTAGGAGGAGACGAGAGACCCAGTACTTC.

The CDR3 coding sequence is TGTGCCAGCAGCCAAGGTTGGCCCTCGGGGGACACTGAAGCTTTCTTT. Translated: CASSQGWPSGDTEAFF. The genes are TRBV4-2 and TRBJ1-1, with D possibly matching TRBD1 (5 bases). Germline CDR1 and CDR2: LGHNA and YNFKEQ. The germline V and J ends were trimmed by 1 base and 3 bases, with 15 bases remaining between them. The CDR3 extends over 16 amino acids.

The chain has TRBV28 and TRBJ2-6, with TRBD1 identical over 12 bases. Germline V gene data show CDR1 as MDHEN and CDR2 as SYDVKM. The CDR3 spans 19 residues. The V and J ends lost 5 bases and 0 bases, in that order; junction bases with no gene match: 8. The CDR3 here is CASSRDRGLSYSGANVLTF. The CDR3, as DNA: TGTGCCAGCAGTCGGGACAGGGGGCTCTCGTACTCTGGGGCCAACGTCCTGACTTTC. Full variable domain (remainder filled in from reference TRBV28 and TRBJ2-6): DVKVTQSSRYLVKRTGEKVFLECVQDMDHENMFWYRQDPGLGLRLIYFSYDVKMKEKGDIPEGYSVSREKKERFSLILESASTNQTSMYLCASSRDRGLSYSGANVLTFGAGSRLTVL.